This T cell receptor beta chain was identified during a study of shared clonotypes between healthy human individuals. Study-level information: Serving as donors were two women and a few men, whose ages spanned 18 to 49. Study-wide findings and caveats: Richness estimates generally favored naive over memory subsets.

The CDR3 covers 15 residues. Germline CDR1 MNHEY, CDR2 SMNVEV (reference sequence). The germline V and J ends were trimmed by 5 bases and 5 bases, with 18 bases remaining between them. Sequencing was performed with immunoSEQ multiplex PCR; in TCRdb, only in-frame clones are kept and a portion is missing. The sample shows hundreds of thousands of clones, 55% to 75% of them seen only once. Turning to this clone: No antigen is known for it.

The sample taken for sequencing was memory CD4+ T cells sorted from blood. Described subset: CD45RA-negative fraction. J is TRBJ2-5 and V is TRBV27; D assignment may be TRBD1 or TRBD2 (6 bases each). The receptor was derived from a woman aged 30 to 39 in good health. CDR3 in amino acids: CASSPIRGDWETQYF. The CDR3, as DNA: TGTGCCAGCAGTCCTATTAGGGGGGATTGGGAGACCCAGTACTTC.